This T cell receptor (beta chain) appears in the sequencing data of a study of blood T cell repertoires in COVID-19 (dated by TCRdb to 2020 to 2021). Concerning the study at large: Samples covering the acute and convalescent phases of COVID-19 were provided by collaborators in the United States, Italy and Spain. The prospective study material was composed of cDNA or gDNA derived from T cells, B-cell-depleted T cells, or PBMCs. Subjects who had been exposed to COVID-19, were actively infected with it, or had recovered from it provided the deeply sampled blood TCRbeta repertoires that made up the dataset. A freely available public database, intended as a resource for researchers studying the immune response to SARS-CoV-2, is where the repertoires were released. The samples were drawn from two sources: the first 160 participants of the ongoing ImmuneRACE study, and over 1,000 subjects contributed by 6 global collaborators. Nearly every sample came with metadata listing a de-identified subject ID, COVID-19 status, age in years and sex. Where available, HLA class I and class II types were taken from metadata supplied by the sample provider and were not determined by assay-based typing.

From the germline V gene (reference sequence), CDR1 is SEHNR and CDR2 is FQNEAQ. Germline trimming: 5 bases from V, 2 bases from J; junction bases outside gene matches: 6. There are 15 amino acids in the CDR3, from cysteine to phenylalanine inclusive. The DNA shown is the 45-base CDR3, in frame from base 1. Enrolling through a virtual design, the prospective study's participants ranged in age from roughly 18 to 95 years and lived across 24 United States geographic areas. In the prospective study, participants were assigned to cohorts based on the clinical history participants reported in a screening survey and a study questionnaire. For ImmuneRACE Cohort 3, a participant was defined as recovered based on two consecutive negative NP/OP PCR tests, clearance by a healthcare professional, or resolution of symptoms. In the prospective study, mobile phlebotomists collected whole blood, serum and a nasopharyngeal or oropharyngeal swab from each participant. Prospective study participants could optionally give additional blood draws and questionnaires over an approximately 2-month period. Blood samples from the prospective study were shipped frozen or at room temperature prior to DNA extraction.

Paper-wide results and their limitations: How much clinical and demographic metadata was included differed by source and by participant, and the metadata was provided uncurated.

Comments on this clone: There is no known antigen for this receptor. It has no much larger one-base neighbor in the sample; base qualities were not kept.

The immunoSEQ Assay, a bias-controlled multiplex PCR, was used to amplify TCRbeta CDR3 regions from genomic DNA. On the authors' methods: Nucleated cell counts per sample were estimated from amplification of reference gene primers within the assay. To quantify the absolute abundance of each unique TCRbeta CDR3 rearrangement, sequence reads were collapsed and filtered. For each sample, productive Simpson clonality was calculated as the square root of Simpson's diversity index over productive rearrangements. The immuneACCESS repertoire file appears here via TCRdb, limited to in-frame rearrangements. These files lack a portion of the clones; in checked studies, under half of the deficit traces to unresolved V genes, and the cause of the others is not known. From that table come the V and J calls and clone size; the DNA was used to work out D and trimming. This sample holds approximately 310,000 clones; approximately 83% were observed only once. In total, the top ten clones hold around 2.1% of the sample.

Sequenced: PBMCs or T cells enriched from blood (not recorded which). The rearrangement combines TRBV7-9 with TRBJ1-2; 9 middle bases align to TRBD1. The receptor comes from a man aged 30-40 years who had recovered from COVID-19. The CDR3 region reads CASSPTGGENYGYTF. The nucleotide sequence reads TGTGCCAGCAGCCCCACAGGGGGCGAGAACTATGGCTACACCTTC.